The 12 T cell receptor beta chains reported below all come from one sample, sequenced in a study of blood T cells in healthy people across ages. With a J-beta primer mix and a sample-barcoded 5' primer, a second PCR ran roughly 6 to 11 cycles. TCRdb reprocessed the 5' RACE reads via MiXCR and lists one record per CDR3 protein. The sample has more than 700,000 distinct CDR3 sequences; approximately 53% are singletons. The specimen sequenced was blood. These receptors were collected from a man older than 75 in good health.

The sample holds a few counts of this clonotype. The genes are TRBV18 and TRBJ2-7; maybe TRBD2 (5 bases). The CDR3 spans 13 residues. Germline CDR1 is KGHSH and CDR2 is LQKENI. With 3 bases removed from V and 7 bases from J, the gap between germline ends came to 13 bases. Here the CDR3 DNA reads TGTGCCAGCTCACCTACACTAGAATGGGAGCAGTACTTC. This gives the protein CASSPTLEWEQYF.

The chain links TRBV5-8 to TRBJ2-1; 7 bases fit TRBD1. Judging by the DNA end, TRBJ2-7 fits better; the J call may be wrong. This CDR3 comprises 15 residues. Germline values: CDR1 SGHTS, CDR2 YDEGEE. The CDR3 is CASSLPRQGRYEQYF. CDR3 nucleotide sequence: TGTGCCAGCAGCCTCCCCCGACAGGGAAGGTACGAGCAGTACTTC.

This clonotype was seen a few times. This chain uses TRBV6-5 with TRBJ2-1; 14 bases fit TRBD2. CDR3 length equals 15 residues. V lost 6 bases and J lost 7; bases outside the gene matches: 5. Germline V gene data show CDR1 as MNHEY and CDR2 as SVGAGI. The DNA of the CDR3 is TGTGCCAGCAGCCGCGGGACTAGCGGGAGTAATGAGCAGTTCTTC. Encoded protein: CASSRGTSGSNEQFF.

The chain couples TRBV20-1 to TRBJ2-5, with D tentatively TRBD1 (6 bases). This CDR3 contains 13 residues. Germline lookup yields CDR1 DFQATT and CDR2 SNEGSKA (reference sequence). The V and J ends lost 1 base and 4 bases respectively, with 10 bases between them. Here the CDR3 reads CSARAGAGETQYF. CDR3 sequence (DNA): TGCAGTGCTAGAGCAGGGGCGGGAGAGACCCAGTACTTC.

This chain joins TRBV11-3 and TRBJ2-3; 10 positions match TRBD1. V lost 5 bases and J lost 14; bases outside the gene matches: 13. CDR3 length equals 14 residues. Per the germline V gene, CDR1 is SGHNT and CDR2 is YENEEA. CDR3 nucleotides: TGTGCCAGCAGCCGGGACAGGGGCCACAGAGACGCGTATTTT. Residues: CASSRDRGHRDAYF.

The genes are TRBV25-1 and TRBJ1-4; D not certain. CDR3 size: 13 residues. Trimming pared 8 bases from V and 6 bases from J, leaving 13 bases between. Germline V gene data show CDR1 as MGHDK and CDR2 as SYGVNS. The CDR3 spells CASSGEPHEKLFF. CDR3 coding DNA: TGTGCCAGCTCCGGGGAACCTCATGAAAAACTGTTTTTT.

The rearrangement links TRBV6-1 to TRBJ2-4; D ambiguous. V was shortened by 0 bases and J by 15 bases, with 21 bases between the two germline ends. The CDR3 spans 15 residues. The germline V gene has CDR1 MNHNS and CDR2 SASEGT. DNA for the CDR3: TGTGCCAGCAGTGAAGCCAGCGTCTTTTTGGTCATGAGGTACTTC. This sequence encodes CASSEASVFLVMRYF.

In nucleotides, the CDR3 is TGCAGCGTTACAGGGGGAGCCGACACTGAAGCTTTCTTT. Encoded protein: CSVTGGADTEAFF. The chain uses TRBV29-1 and TRBJ1-1; 8 bases are shared with TRBD1. V shed 5 bases and J 3 bases; nucleotides not matched to a gene: 5. The length of the CDR3 is 13 residues. CDR1 and CDR2 (germline): SQVTM, ANQGSEA.

This clonotype was seen only a few times. This chain links TRBV20-1 with TRBJ2-1, with D perhaps TRBD1 (5 bases). The V gene's germline CDR1 is DFQATT and CDR2 SNEGSKA (reference sequence). V was clipped by 3 bases and J by 4 bases, with 13 bases between them. CDR3 size: 14 residues. The CDR3 region has the DNA TGCAGTGCTAGGGAGCCAGCAGGGTACAATGAGCAGTTCTTC. It specifies CSAREPAGYNEQFF.

The table lists this clonotype with a few counts. This chain uses TRBV28 with TRBJ2-2; tentative D call: TRBD1 (5 bases). CDR3 length: 13 residues. Looked up from germline, CDR1 is MDHEN and CDR2 is SYDVKM. The V end lost 2 bases, the J end lost 7 bases, and 8 bases lay between the germline ends. CDR3 DNA: TGTGCCAGCAGTTTACGGCAGGGCGGGGAGCTGTTTTTT. This codes for CASSLRQGGELFF.

The chain employs TRBV4-1 and TRBJ1-5; no clear D gene. The V gene's germline CDR1 is MGHRA and CDR2 YSYEKL. The CDR3 loop spans 18 amino acids. V was pared by 1 base and J by 3 bases, with 19 bases between. The CDR3 reads CASSQVVHLPGINQPQHF. Written as DNA, the CDR3 is TGCGCCAGCAGCCAAGTCGTCCATTTGCCGGGCATCAATCAGCCCCAGCATTTT.

The chain uses TRBV28 and TRBJ1-2; 9 bases agree with TRBD1. Per the germline V gene, CDR1 is MDHEN and CDR2 is SYDVKM. The length of the CDR3 is 15 residues. The junction had 13 bases not matched to a gene; V was cut back by 6 bases and J by 8 bases. CDR3 sequence: CASRRPGQGLNGYTF. CDR3 bases: TGTGCCAGCAGACGACCGGGACAGGGACTGAACGGCTACACCTTC.